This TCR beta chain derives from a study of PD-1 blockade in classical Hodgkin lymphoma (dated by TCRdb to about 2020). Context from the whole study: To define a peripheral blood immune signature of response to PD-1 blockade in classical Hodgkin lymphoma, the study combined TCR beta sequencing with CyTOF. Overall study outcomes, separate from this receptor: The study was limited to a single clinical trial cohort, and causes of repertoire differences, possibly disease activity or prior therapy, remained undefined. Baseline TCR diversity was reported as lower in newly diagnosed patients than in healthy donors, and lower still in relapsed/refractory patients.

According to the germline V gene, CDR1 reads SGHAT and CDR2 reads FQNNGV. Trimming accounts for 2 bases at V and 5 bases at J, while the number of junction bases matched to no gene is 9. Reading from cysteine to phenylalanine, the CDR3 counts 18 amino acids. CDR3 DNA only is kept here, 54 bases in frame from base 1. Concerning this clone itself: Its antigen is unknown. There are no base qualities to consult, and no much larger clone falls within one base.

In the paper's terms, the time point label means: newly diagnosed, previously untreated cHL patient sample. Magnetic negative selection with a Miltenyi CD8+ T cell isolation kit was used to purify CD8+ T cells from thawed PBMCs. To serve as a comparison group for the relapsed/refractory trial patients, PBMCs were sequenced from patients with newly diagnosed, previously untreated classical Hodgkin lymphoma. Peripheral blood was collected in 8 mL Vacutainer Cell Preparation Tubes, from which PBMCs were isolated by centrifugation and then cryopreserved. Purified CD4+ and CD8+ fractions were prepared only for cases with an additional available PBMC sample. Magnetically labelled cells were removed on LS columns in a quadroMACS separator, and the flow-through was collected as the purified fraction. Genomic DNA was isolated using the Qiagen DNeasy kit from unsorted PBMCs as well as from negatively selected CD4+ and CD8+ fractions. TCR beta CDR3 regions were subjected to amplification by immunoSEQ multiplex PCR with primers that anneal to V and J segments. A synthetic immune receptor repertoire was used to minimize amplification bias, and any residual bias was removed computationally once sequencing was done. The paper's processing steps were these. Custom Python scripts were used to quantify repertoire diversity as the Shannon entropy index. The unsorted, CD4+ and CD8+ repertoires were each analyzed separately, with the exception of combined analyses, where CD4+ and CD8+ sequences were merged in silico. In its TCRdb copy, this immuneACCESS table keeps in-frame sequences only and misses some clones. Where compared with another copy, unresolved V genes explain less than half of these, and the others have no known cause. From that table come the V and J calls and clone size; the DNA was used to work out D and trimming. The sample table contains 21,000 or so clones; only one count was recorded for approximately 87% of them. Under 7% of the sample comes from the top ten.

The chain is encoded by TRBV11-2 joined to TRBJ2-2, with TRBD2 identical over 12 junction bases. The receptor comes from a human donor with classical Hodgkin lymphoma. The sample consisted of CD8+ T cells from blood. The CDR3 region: CASSLPSGRADRTGELFF. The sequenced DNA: TGTGCCAGCAGCTTACCTAGCGGGAGGGCCGACCGAACCGGGGAGCTGTTTTTT.